The sequence of this T cell receptor beta chain was determined in a study of human T cells and chemical hapten exposure. Study information: In the sensitization step, 2% DPC was placed on roughly 2 cm by roughly 2 cm of upper inner arm skin.

The time point was: pre-sensitization, week 0. Treatment here: therapeutic diphenylcyclopropenone sensitization with weekly scalp DPC. Trimming removed 8 bases from V and 2 bases from J, with 15 bases in between. The CDR3 contains 13 residues. CDR1 and CDR2 (germline): SQVTM, ANQGSEA. Using its own MiXCR run on the RACE reads, TCRdb lists one record per CDR3 protein. The sample contains tens of thousands of distinct CDR3 sequences, approximately 7.6% of which appear only once. The sequence was collected from a woman between 45 and 65 years old with alopecia areata. Some clones in this sample may be carry-over from other donors' samples. The rearrangement uses TRBV29-1 and TRBJ2-5; no firm D call. The sample here was whole blood, taken in connection with sensitization to the hapten diphenylcyclopropenone (DPC). Here the CDR3 DNA reads TGCAGCTCGGCGACCAGGCTACAAGAGACCCAGTACTTC. Translation gives CSSATRLQETQYF.